The clone carrying this T cell receptor beta chain was found once. The record originates from a study of blood T cell repertoires in COVID-19. Study-wide context: Sites across the United States, Italy and Spain contributed samples from acute and convalescent COVID-19. Sample material is recorded as cDNA or gDNA derived from T cells, B-cell-depleted T cells, or PBMCs.

The CDR3 extends over 15 amino acids. CDR1 and CDR2 (germline): LNHDA, SQIVND (reference sequence). After removal of 7 bases from V and 7 bases from J, the junction contained 13 bases not matched to a gene. Methods used by the authors: For nucleated cells, counts were estimated from reference gene primer amplification. TCRdb's table, derived via immunoSEQ multiplex PCR, lists solely in-frame clones and lacks some. V and J calls and clone size are as listed in that table; D and trimming were resolved from the DNA. This sample has under 100,000 clones, with more than 75% found just once. The receptor was derived from a man aged 35 to 55 with acute or convalescent COVID-19. Sample: peripheral blood. The chain employs TRBV19 and TRBJ1-5; 7 nucleotides line up with TRBD1. The CDR3 here is CASTTSGGLRQPQHF. CDR3 DNA sequence: TGTGCCAGTACCACATCAGGGGGGTTGCGGCAGCCCCAGCATTTT.